This T cell receptor (beta chain) derives from a study of T cell repertoires in cytomegalovirus infection. Study at large: CMV epitopes, recently identified HLA-C-restricted and well-studied HLA-B-restricted, were used. Public TCR beta signatures marked donors with CMV infection and the matching HLA.

Via MiXCR, TCRdb re-called the reads, giving one row per CDR3 protein. Of some 700,000 distinct CDR3 sequences listed, about 30% are singletons. This clonotype was seen more than once but under ten times. What it binds is not known. The CDR3 covers 13 residues. The V and J ends lost 4 bases and 1 base respectively, with 9 bases between them. Looked up from germline, CDR1 is SGHNT and CDR2 is YYREEE (reference sequence). The material was cultured PBMCs, obtained from culture after CMV antigen stimulation. The origin of this receptor is a human donor in good health (CMV status not recorded). Some clones in this sample may be carry-over from other donors' samples. The chain uses TRBV5-4 and TRBJ2-7; D assignment may be TRBD1 or TRBD2 (5 bases each). CDR3 amino acids: CASSGGSSYEQYF. As DNA, the CDR3 is TGTGCCAGCAGCGGGGGTTCTTCCTACGAGCAGTACTTC.